This TCR beta chain was sequenced during a study of blood T cell repertoires in COVID-19. Study details: Donors in the United States, Italy and Spain gave samples during acute or convalescent COVID-19.

The CDR3 spans 15 residues. V dropped 4 bases and J dropped 2 bases, with 11 bases sitting between them. Per germline, CDR1 MDHEN and CDR2 SYDVKM. Generated by immunoSEQ multiplex PCR, the TCRdb table keeps only in-frame clones and is missing some. The sample includes fewer than 400,000 clones, about 85% of them seen just once. This clone has a single count. Other DNA sequences in this specimen translate into the identical CDR3. The chain is built from TRBV28 and TRBJ2-2; possible D gene TRBD1, 5 bases. The sequenced sample was PBMCs or T cells enriched from blood (not recorded which). This TCR was sampled from a woman in her 30s who had been exposed to COVID-19. The CDR3 region has the DNA TGTGCCAGCAGTTCCCCAGGGCGTAACACCGGGGAGCTGTTTTTT. Translating gives CASSSPGRNTGELFF.